The 17 T cell receptor beta chains below all came from one sample that was sequenced in a study of CD8+CD57+ T cells in acquired aplastic anemia. CDR3 and TCR beta VDJ profiling relied on genomic DNA as the template. TCRdb reprocessed the reads with MiXCR, giving one entry per CDR3 protein. Of 260,000 or so distinct CDR3 sequences in the sample, around 46% are singletons; the top ten hold 6.5% to 10%. Patients included in sequencing had previously demonstrated CD8+CD57+ cell expansion by flow cytometry. The sample taken for sequencing was sorted CD4+, CD8+, or CD8+CD57+ T cells (not recorded which) from PBMCs. The receptor set was obtained from a human donor with aplastic anemia.

The chain recombines TRBV14 with TRBJ2-3, with 7 bases identical to TRBD2. The ends lost 4 bases at V and 0 bases at J; junction bases unmatched: 19. CDR1 is SGHDN, CDR2 FVKESK, per germline. CDR3 length equals 20 residues. As DNA, the CDR3 is TGTGCCAGCAGCCCCCCAGCGGGGAACAGAGCCTTTAGAAGCACAGATACGCAGTATTTT. Translating it yields CASSPPAGNRAFRSTDTQYF.

This clonotype has ten or more counts. This chain uses TRBV6-1 with TRBJ1-1; tentatively, D is TRBD1 (6 bases). Trimming stripped 11 bases from V and 4 bases from J, with 20 bases between. The CDR3 totals 14 residues. Germline CDR1 reads MNHNS; CDR2 reads SASEGT. The CDR3 spells CAVNPGKGGTEAFF. The CDR3 region has the DNA TGTGCCGTAAATCCAGGGAAAGGGGGCACTGAAGCTTTCTTT.

In its sample, this clonotype was seen a few times. A much larger clone lies one base from this, so it may be a read error. V gene TRBV5-1 combines with J gene TRBJ2-3, with D possibly TRBD2 on 6 matching bases. This CDR3 comprises 16 residues. Germline CDR1 SGHRS, CDR2 YFSETQ. V gave up 0 bases and J gave up 4 bases, with 15 bases separating them. The CDR3 DNA follows: TGCGCCAGCAGCTTGGCCCCTAGCGATGGCGCAGATACGCAGTATTTT. Its translation is CASSLAPSDGADTQYF.

In this sample, this clonotype turned up many times. The V gene is TRBV19, the J gene TRBJ1-3, with 7 bases aligning to TRBD1. Per germline, CDR1 LNHDA and CDR2 SQIVND (reference sequence). This CDR3 has 17 amino acids. Germline trimming cut 5 bases from V and 0 bases from J; bases unmatched to any gene: 10. The CDR3 here is CASSDGQAVLSGNTIYF. CDR3 coding DNA: TGTGCCAGTAGTGACGGACAGGCTGTTCTCTCTGGAAACACCATATATTTT.

V usage is TRBV14 and J usage is TRBJ2-3; the match to TRBD2 covers 9 bases. Germline CDR1 reads SGHDN; CDR2 reads FVKESK. The CDR3 consists of 17 residues. After removal of 1 base from V and 5 bases from J, the junction contained 10 bases not matched to a gene. CDR3 region: CASSQGGGANVRDTQYF. The DNA for the CDR3 is TGTGCCAGCAGCCAAGGCGGGGGGGCGAATGTGAGAGATACGCAGTATTTT.

This chain joins TRBV7-2 and TRBJ2-3, with 7 nucleotides matching TRBD1. With V trimmed by 5 bases and J by 5 bases, 10 bases remained unmatched. The germline CDR1 and CDR2 sequences are SGHTA and FQGNSA. CDR3 length equals 15 residues. The CDR3 here is CTSSKGQQAGDTQYF. CDR3 coding DNA: TGTACCAGCAGCAAGGGACAGCAGGCGGGAGATACGCAGTATTTT. The full variable domain, with the rest looked up from reference TRBV7-2 and TRBJ2-3, is GAGVSQSPSNKVTEKGKDVELRCDPISGHTALYWYRQSLGQGLEFLIYFQGNSAPDKSGLPSDRFSAERTGGSVSTLTIQRTQQEDSAVYLCTSSKGQQAGDTQYFGPGTRLTVL.

V usage is TRBV9 and J usage is TRBJ2-7; TRBD1 matches at 7 bases. The CDR3 loop spans 14 amino acids. CDR1 is SGDLS, CDR2 YYNGEE, per germline. J was trimmed by 1 base and V by 2 bases; bases with no gene match: 3. Here the CDR3 DNA reads TGTGCCAGCAGCGTGACAGGGAATTCCTACGAGCAGTACTTC. This codes for CASSVTGNSYEQYF.

This clonotype was seen repeatedly, ten times or more. This chain connects TRBV7-9 to TRBJ1-3; 7 nucleotides match TRBD1. Germline V lookup: CDR1 SEHNR, CDR2 FQNEAQ (reference sequence). Losses at the gene ends were 6 bases for V and 4 bases for J; bases not matched to a gene: 9. This CDR3 has 15 residues. CDR3 loop: CASSQPTGAGNTIYF. Here the CDR3 DNA reads TGTGCCAGCAGTCAGCCAACAGGGGCCGGAAACACCATATATTTT.

This clonotype occurred many times. V and J are TRBV6-5 and TRBJ2-1, with a weak D call TRBD1 (5 bases). Trimming took off 6 bases at V and 9 bases at J, with 12 bases between the two ends. The germline gives CDR1 MNHEY, CDR2 SVGAGI. The CDR3 is 12 residues long. The CDR3 nucleotides are TGTGCCAGCAGCACTTCAGGGATTGAGCAGTTCTTC. Amino acids: CASSTSGIEQFF.

This clonotype was seen repeatedly, ten times or more. The V and J genes are TRBV20-1 and TRBJ2-7; D is undetermined. The CDR3 contains 9 residues. CDR1 and CDR2 from the germline V gene are DFQATT and SNEGSKA (reference sequence). V lost 7 bases and J lost 5, with 6 bases in between. CDR3 sequence: CSVGHEQYF. In nucleotides, the CDR3 is TGCAGTGTCGGGCACGAGCAGTACTTC.

Concerning this clonotype itself: Given a much more abundant clone one base away, this may be a read error. V and J are TRBV19 and TRBJ2-6; 10 bases align to TRBD1. Germline CDR1 LNHDA, CDR2 SQIVND (reference sequence). The CDR3 is 18 residues long. CDR3 in amino acids: CASSNRQGARDGANALTF. CDR3 bases: TGTGCCAGTAGTAATAGACAGGGGGCTCGGGATGGGGCCAACGCCCTGACTTTC.

About this clonotype: This clone may be a read error of a much larger clone one base away. The V call is TRBV14, the J call TRBJ2-1; 8 bases are shared with TRBD2. Germline V gene data show CDR1 as SGHDN and CDR2 as FVKESK. This CDR3 is built from 15 residues. The CDR3 DNA sequence: TGTACCAGCAGCCAGGGCCGGGGGGGACCCAGGGGGCAGTTCTTC. Translated, it gives CTSSQGRGGPRGQFF.

This clonotype was seen repeatedly, ten times or more. The chain combines TRBV20-1 with TRBJ2-1, with 10 bases aligning to TRBD2. V trimming: 0 bases; J trimming: 1 base; junction bases outside the gene matches: 6. The germline CDR1 and CDR2 sequences are DFQATT and SNEGSKA (reference sequence). This CDR3 spans 17 amino acids. DNA of the CDR3: TGCAGTGCTAGAGATAAGGTAGCGGGGGGTTCCTACAATGAGCAGTTCTTC. As protein: CSARDKVAGGSYNEQFF.

This chain joins TRBV9 and TRBJ2-1; D is uncertain. This CDR3 has 11 amino acids. V gave up 2 bases and J gave up 7 bases, with 4 bases separating them. Germline assignment: CDR1 SGDLS and CDR2 YYNGEE. The CDR3, as DNA: TGTGCCAGCAGCGTTATGAATGAGCAGTTCTTC. Encoded protein: CASSVMNEQFF.

Turning to this clonotype: A read error is possible here, since a much larger clone lies one base away. The chain uses TRBV7-8 and TRBJ1-5; D perhaps matches TRBD1 (5 bases). The CDR3 contains 15 residues. CDR1 and CDR2 (germline): SGHVS, FQNEAQ. V was trimmed by 6 bases and J by 4 bases, leaving 16 bases between them. CDR3 bases: TGTGCCAGCAGTGAGACCGGGGCAGGGAATCAGCCCCAGCATTTT. Its protein is CASSETGAGNQPQHF.

Points on this clonotype: This may arise from a read error, as a much more abundant clone is one base away. This chain uses TRBV14 with TRBJ1-2; D not certain. CDR3 length: 14 amino acids. From germline, CDR1 is SGHDN and CDR2 FVKESK. CDR3 nucleotide sequence: TGTGCCAACAGCCAAGAGGAGGTCTTCTATGGCTACACCTTC. It specifies CANSQEEVFYGYTF.

The rearrangement uses TRBV15 and TRBJ2-2; possible D gene TRBD1, 6 bases. This CDR3 spans 14 amino acids. V shed 3 bases and J shed 2 bases, with 7 bases lying between them. Germline V CDR1 and CDR2: LNHNV, YYDKDF (reference sequence). CDR3: CATSRDRNTGELFF. DNA of the CDR3: TGTGCCACCAGCAGGGACAGAAACACCGGGGAGCTGTTTTTT. The whole variable domain, remainder taken from reference TRBV15 and TRBJ2-2, is DAMVIQNPRYQVTQFGKPVTLSCSQTLNHNVMYWYQQKSSQAPKLLFHYYDKDFNNEADTPDNFQSRRPNTSFCFLDIRSPGLGDTAMYLCATSRDRNTGELFFGEGSRLTVL.